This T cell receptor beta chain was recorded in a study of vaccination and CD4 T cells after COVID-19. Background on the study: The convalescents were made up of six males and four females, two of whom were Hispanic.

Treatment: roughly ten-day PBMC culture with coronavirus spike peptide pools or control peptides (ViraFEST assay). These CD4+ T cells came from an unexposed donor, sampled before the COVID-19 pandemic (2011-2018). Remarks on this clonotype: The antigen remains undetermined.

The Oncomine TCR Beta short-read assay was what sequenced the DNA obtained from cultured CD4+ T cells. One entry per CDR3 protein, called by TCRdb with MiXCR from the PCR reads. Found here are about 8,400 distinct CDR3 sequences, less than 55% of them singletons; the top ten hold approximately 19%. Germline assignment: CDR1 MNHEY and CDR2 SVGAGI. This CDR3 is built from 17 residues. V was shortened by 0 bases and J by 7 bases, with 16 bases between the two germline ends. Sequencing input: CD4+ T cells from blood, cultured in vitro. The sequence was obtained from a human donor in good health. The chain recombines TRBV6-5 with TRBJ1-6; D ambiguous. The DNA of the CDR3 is TGTGCCAGCAGTTACTCGCCACGAGGGTGGATGAATTCACCCCTCCACTTT. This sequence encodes CASSYSPRGWMNSPLHF.